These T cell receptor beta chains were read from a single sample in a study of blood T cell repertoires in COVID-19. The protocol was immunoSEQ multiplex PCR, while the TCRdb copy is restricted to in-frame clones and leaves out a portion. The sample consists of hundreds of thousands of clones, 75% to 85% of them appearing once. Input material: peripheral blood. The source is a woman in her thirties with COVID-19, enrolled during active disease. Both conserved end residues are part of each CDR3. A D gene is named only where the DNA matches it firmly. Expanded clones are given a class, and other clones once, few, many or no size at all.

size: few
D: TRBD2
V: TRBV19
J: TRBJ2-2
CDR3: CASSVLAGGMGNTGELFF
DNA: TGTGCCAGTAGTGTGCTAGCGGGAGGGATGGGTAACACCGGGGAGCTGTTTTTT

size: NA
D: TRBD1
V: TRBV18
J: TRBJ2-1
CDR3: CASSRGQVIDFYNEQFF
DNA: TGTGCCAGCTCTCGCGGACAGGTAATCGACTTCTACAATGAGCAGTTCTTC

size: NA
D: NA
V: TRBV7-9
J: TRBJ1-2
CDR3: CASSPNLQGYGGYTF
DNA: TGTGCCAGCAGCCCAAATTTACAGGGCTACGGTGGCTACACCTTC

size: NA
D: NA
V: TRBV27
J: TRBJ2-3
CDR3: CASSLLGARADTQYF
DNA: TGTGCCAGCAGTTTATTGGGGGCCCGAGCAGATACGCAGTATTTT

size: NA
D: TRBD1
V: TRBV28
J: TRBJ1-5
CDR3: CASSLSGTGALNQPQHF
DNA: TGTGCCAGCAGTTTATCCGGGACAGGGGCCCTCAATCAGCCCCAGCATTTT

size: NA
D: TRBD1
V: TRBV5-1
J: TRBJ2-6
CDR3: CASRTAPGQVSGANVLTF
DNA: TGCGCCAGCAGAACCGCACCGGGACAGGTGTCTGGGGCCAACGTCCTGACTTTC

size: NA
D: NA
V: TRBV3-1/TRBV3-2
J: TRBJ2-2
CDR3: CASSQLAGELFF
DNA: TGTGCCAGCAGCCAACTCGCGGGGGAGCTGTTTTTT

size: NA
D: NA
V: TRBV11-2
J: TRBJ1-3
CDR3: CASSLLGPNSGNTIYF
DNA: TGTGCCAGCAGCTTATTGGGGCCTAACTCTGGAAACACCATATATTTT

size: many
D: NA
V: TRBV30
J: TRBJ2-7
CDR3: CAWSGTPSSYEQYF
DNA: TGTGCCTGGAGTGGGACACCGAGCTCCTACGAGCAGTACTTC

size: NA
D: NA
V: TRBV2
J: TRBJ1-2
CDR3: CASSGQAIYGYTF
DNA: TGTGCCAGCAGTGGGCAGGCGATTTATGGCTACACCTTC

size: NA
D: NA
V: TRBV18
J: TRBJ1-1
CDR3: CASSPPGANTEAFF
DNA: TGTGCCAGCTCACCACCAGGAGCGAACACTGAAGCTTTCTTT

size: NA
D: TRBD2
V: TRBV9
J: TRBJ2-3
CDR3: CASSVALGRDDQYF
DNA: TGTGCCAGCAGCGTAGCACTCGGGAGGGATGATCAGTATTTT

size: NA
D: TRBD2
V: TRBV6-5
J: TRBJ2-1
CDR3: CASSPGTSHEQFF
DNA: TGTGCCAGCAGTCCCGGGACTAGCCATGAGCAGTTCTTC

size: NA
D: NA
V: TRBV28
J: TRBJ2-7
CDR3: CASSYRTPYEQYF
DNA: TGTGCCAGCAGTTACCGTACTCCCTACGAGCAGTACTTC

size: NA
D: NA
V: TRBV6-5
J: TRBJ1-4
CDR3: CASRSWAPREEKLFF
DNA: TGTGCCAGCAGGTCCTGGGCCCCCCGGGAGGAAAAACTGTTTTTT

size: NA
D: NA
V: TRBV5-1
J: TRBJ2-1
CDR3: CASSLVLGNEQFF
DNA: TGCGCCAGCAGCTTGGTTCTCGGCAATGAGCAGTTCTTC

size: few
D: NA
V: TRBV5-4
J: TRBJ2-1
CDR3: CASVTGNEQFF
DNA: TGTGCCAGCGTTACAGGCAATGAGCAGTTCTTC

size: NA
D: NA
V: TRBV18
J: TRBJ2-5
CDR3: CASSPARIQETQYF
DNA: TGTGCCAGCTCACCCGCTAGGATCCAAGAGACCCAGTACTTC

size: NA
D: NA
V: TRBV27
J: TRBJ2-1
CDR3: CASSPPWGSAAYNEQFF
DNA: TGTGCCAGCAGTCCCCCCTGGGGCAGCGCCGCGTACAATGAGCAGTTCTTC

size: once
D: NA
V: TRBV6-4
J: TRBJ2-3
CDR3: CASILPRTPSTDTQYF
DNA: TGTGCCAGCATTCTCCCCCGGACTCCGAGCACAGATACGCAGTATTTT

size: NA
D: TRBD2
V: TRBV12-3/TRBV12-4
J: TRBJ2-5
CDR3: CASSLKRGETQYF
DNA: TGTGCCAGCAGTTTAAAGCGGGGAGAGACCCAGTACTTC

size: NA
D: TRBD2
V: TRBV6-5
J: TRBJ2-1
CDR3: CASSYGGGNANEQFF
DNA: TGTGCCAGCAGTTACGGGGGGGGTAATGCCAATGAGCAGTTCTTC

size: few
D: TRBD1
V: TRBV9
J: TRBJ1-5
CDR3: CASSTGQGGNQPQHF
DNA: TGTGCCAGCAGCACAGGACAGGGAGGCAATCAGCCCCAGCATTTT

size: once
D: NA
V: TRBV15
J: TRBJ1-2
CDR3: CATSRDRTQGIFYGYTF
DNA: TGTGCCACCAGCAGAGATAGGACGCAGGGGATATTCTATGGCTACACCTTC

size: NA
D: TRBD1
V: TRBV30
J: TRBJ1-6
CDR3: CAWSGTGVSPLHF
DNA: TGTGCCTGGAGTGGGACAGGGGTATCACCCCTCCACTTT

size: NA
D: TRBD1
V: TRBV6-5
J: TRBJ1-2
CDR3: CASTGTAIYGYTF
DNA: TGTGCCAGCACCGGGACAGCCATCTATGGCTACACCTTC

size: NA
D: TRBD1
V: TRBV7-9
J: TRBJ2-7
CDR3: CASSLSGQPSDEQYF
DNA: TGTGCCAGCAGCTTATCGGGACAGCCCTCTGACGAGCAGTACTTC

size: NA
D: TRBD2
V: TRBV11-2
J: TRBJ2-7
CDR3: CASSLEPSGRAGYEQYF
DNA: TGTGCCAGCAGCTTAGAGCCTAGCGGGAGGGCCGGATACGAGCAGTACTTC

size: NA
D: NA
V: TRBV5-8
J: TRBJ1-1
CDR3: CASSLAVSWNTEAFF
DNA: TGTGCCAGCAGCTTGGCCGTCTCCTGGAACACTGAAGCTTTCTTT

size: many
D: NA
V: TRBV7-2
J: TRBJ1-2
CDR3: CASSLGQGISGYTF
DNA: TGTGCCAGCAGCTTGGGCCAGGGAATCAGTGGCTACACCTTC

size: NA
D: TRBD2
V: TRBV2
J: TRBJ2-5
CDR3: CASRGTSGPRRETQYF
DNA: TGTGCCAGCAGAGGGACTAGCGGGCCGAGGAGGGAGACCCAGTACTTC

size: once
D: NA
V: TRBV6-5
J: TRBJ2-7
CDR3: CASSHSYEQYF
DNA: TGTGCCAGCAGTCACTCCTACGAGCAGTACTTC

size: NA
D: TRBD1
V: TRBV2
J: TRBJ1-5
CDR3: CAIRDRGDQPQHF
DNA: TGTGCCATCCGGGACAGGGGGGACCAGCCCCAGCATTTT